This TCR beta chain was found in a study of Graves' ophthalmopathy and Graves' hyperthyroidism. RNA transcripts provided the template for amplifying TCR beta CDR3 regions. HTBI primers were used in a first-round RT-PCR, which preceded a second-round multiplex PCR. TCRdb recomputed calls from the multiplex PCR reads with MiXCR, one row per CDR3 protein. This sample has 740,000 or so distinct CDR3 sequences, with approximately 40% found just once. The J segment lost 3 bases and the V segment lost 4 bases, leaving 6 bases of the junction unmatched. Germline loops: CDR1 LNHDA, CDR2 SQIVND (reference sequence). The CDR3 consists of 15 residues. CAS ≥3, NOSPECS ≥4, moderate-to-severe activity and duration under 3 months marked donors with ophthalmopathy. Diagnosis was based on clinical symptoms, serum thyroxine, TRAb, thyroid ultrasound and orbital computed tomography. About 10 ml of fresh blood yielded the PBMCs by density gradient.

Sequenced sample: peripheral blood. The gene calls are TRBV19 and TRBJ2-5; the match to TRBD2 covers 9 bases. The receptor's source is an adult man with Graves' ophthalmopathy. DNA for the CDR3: TGTGCCAGTAGTAGCGGGAGGGCCTGGGAAGAGACCCAGTACTTC. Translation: CASSSGRAWEETQYF.